These 31 T cell receptor beta chains originate from one sample sequenced in a study of blood T cells in healthy people across ages. A second 7 to 11 cycle PCR used barcoded and J-beta primers. TCRdb ran MiXCR on the 5' RACE reads and lists one entry per CDR3 protein. The sample holds 800,000 to 950,000 distinct CDR3 sequences, 25% to 30% seen once. These data also formed part of another study, on T cells of mothers and their children.

Sequences were obtained from blood. The receptors shown here come from a woman aged 40 to 49 in good health.

Worth noting for this clonotype: Lacking the conserved final phenylalanine or tryptophan, this CDR3 likely reflects a read error. The chain couples TRBV25-1 to TRBJ2-1, with TRBD1 matching 7 bases. Germline V gene data show CDR1 as MGHDK and CDR2 as SYGVNS. The CDR3 extends over 14 amino acids. CDR3 DNA sequence: TGCGCCAGCAGGGACAGCAGCTCCTACAATGAGCAGTTCTTA. Translated, it gives CASRDSSSYNEQFL.

This clonotype was picked up a small number of times. The gene calls are TRBV5-1 and TRBJ1-2, with 8 bases matching TRBD1. The CDR3 covers 14 residues. The germline gives CDR1 SGHRS, CDR2 YFSETQ. Trimming cost V 4 bases and J 4 bases; bases outside gene matches: 6. The CDR3 DNA follows: TGCGCCAGCAGCACCTCAGGGGGCCTCTATGGCTACACCTTC. This codes for CASSTSGGLYGYTF.

There are a few counts of this clonotype. The J gene is TRBJ1-6, the V gene TRBV6-2 or TRBV6-3, with TRBD1 matching over 10 bases. Unmatched junction bases numbered 3, after V lost 2 bases and J lost 8 bases. Germline V gene sequence: CDR1 MNHEY, CDR2 SVGEGT. This CDR3 contains 15 residues. In DNA form, the CDR3 reads TGTGCCAGCAGTTACCCCGGGACAGGGGATTCACCCCTCCACTTT. Amino acid sequence: CASSYPGTGDSPLHF.

The table lists this clonotype with many counts. The CDR3 protein is CASSYREFEQFF. In nucleotides, the CDR3 is TGTGCCAGCAGCTACAGGGAATTCGAGCAGTTCTTC. The V call is TRBV2, the J call TRBJ2-1; D may be TRBD1 (6 bases). Germline assignment: CDR1 SNHLY and CDR2 FYNNEI. Trimming took 6 bases from V and 10 from J, leaving 13 bases between them. This CDR3 spans 12 amino acids.

The gene calls are TRBV6-5 and TRBJ1-1, with TRBD1 as a possible D gene (5 bases). V was shortened by 4 bases and J by 9 bases, with 21 bases between the two germline ends. The CDR3 has 15 amino acids. CDR1 is MNHEY and CDR2 is SVGAGI in the germline V gene. DNA of the CDR3: TGTGCCAGCAGTTTCAGACACACAAGGGGCCAGAAAGCTTTCTTT. It encodes CASSFRHTRGQKAFF.

Worth noting for this clonotype: This may stem from a read error, because a much larger clone lies one nucleotide away. This chain connects TRBV20-1 to TRBJ2-7; D is perhaps TRBD1 (6 bases). V lost 7 bases and J 10 bases, leaving 23 bases between the germline ends. The CDR3 runs 13 residues. Germline CDR1 reads DFQATT; CDR2 reads SNEGSKA (reference sequence). The CDR3 DNA reads TGCAGTGGGTACAGGGCCCCTCGAGAGGCCCAGTACTTC. Translating it yields CSGYRAPREAQYF.

This clonotype has a count of ten or more. CDR3 DNA sequence: TGTGCCAGCAGCTTCGGACAGGCCTCCTACGAGCAGTACTTC. Amino acids: CASSFGQASYEQYF. The chain carries TRBV7-2 and TRBJ2-7, with TRBD1 matching 7 bases. The CDR3 loop spans 14 amino acids. CDR1 and CDR2 from the germline V gene are SGHTA and FQGNSA. V trimming: 3 bases; J trimming: 0 bases; junction bases outside the gene matches: 2.

The genes are TRBV20-1 and TRBJ2-7; 7 nucleotides agree with TRBD1. This CDR3 region has 15 residues. V was clipped by 3 bases and J by 4 bases; unmatched bases: 12. Per germline, CDR1 DFQATT and CDR2 SNEGSKA (reference sequence). Here the CDR3 DNA reads TGCAGTGCTAGGGAGCGGTTGGACAGGACTTACGAGCAGTACTTC. It codes for CSARERLDRTYEQYF.

On this clonotype: Just one base apart from a much larger clone, this may be a read error. The gene calls are TRBV5-6 and TRBJ2-1; D might be TRBD2 (5 bases). With 4 bases removed from V and 13 bases from J, the gap between germline ends came to 15 bases. The germline CDR1 and CDR2 sequences are SGHDT and YYEEEE. This CDR3 comprises 12 residues. In DNA, the CDR3 is TGTGCCAGCAGCAGGGATGGGGAGACCCAGTTCTTC. Translated, it gives CASSRDGETQFF.

CDR3: CASSETVGYGYTF. The CDR3 region has the DNA TGCGCCAGCAGCGAGACCGTCGGCTATGGCTACACCTTC. V and J are TRBV5-1 and TRBJ1-2; no firm D call. V gave up 4 bases and J gave up 4 bases, with 11 bases separating them. CDR3 length: 13 residues. Germline assignment: CDR1 SGHRS and CDR2 YFSETQ.

With respect to this clonotype: One base away lies a much larger clone, so this may be a sequencing read error. The CDR3 DNA follows: TGCAGTGCTAGAGATCCTCCGGGACAGTGTGAGGGCTACACCTTC. This translates into CSARDPPGQCEGYTF. The chain combines TRBV20-1 with TRBJ1-2; 7 nucleotides agree with TRBD1. The CDR3 totals 15 residues. With V trimmed by 0 bases and J by 8 bases, 12 bases remained unmatched. Germline V gene data show CDR1 as DFQATT and CDR2 as SNEGSKA (reference sequence).

The table lists this clonotype with a count of one. The rearrangement uses TRBV27 and TRBJ1-3; the D is unclear. V was cut by 5 bases and J by 0 bases, with 11 bases left in between. Per germline, CDR1 MNHEY and CDR2 SMNVEV (reference sequence). The CDR3 sequence is 15 residues long. This chain's CDR3 is CASSREPVSGNTIYF. CDR3 sequence (DNA): TGTGCCAGCAGTCGCGAGCCAGTCTCTGGAAACACCATATATTTT.

At least ten counts were recorded for this clonotype. CDR3 sequence (DNA): TGTGCCAGCAGTTTATTCGGGGAGTCGCCCGGGAATCGCGGCGAGCAGTACTTC. This gives the protein CASSLFGESPGNRGEQYF. This rearrangement joins TRBV27 to TRBJ2-7; weak D call: TRBD2 (5 bases). The CDR3 has 18 residues. The germline V gene encodes CDR1 MNHEY and CDR2 SMNVEV (reference sequence). V shed 1 base and J shed 6 bases, with 25 bases lying between them.

Details on this clonotype: A read error may explain this, as a much larger clone is one base away. The genes are TRBV28 and TRBJ2-4; 10 nucleotides align to TRBD1. V trimming: 7 bases; J trimming: 13 bases; junction bases outside the gene matches: 16. In germline, CDR1 is MDHEN, CDR2 SYDVKM. The CDR3 has 15 residues. DNA for the CDR3: TGTGCCAGCAAACGCCGGGACAGGGGTTCCTACGGGCAGTACTTC. Protein product: CASKRRDRGSYGQYF.

The chain employs TRBV20-1 and TRBJ2-5; possibly TRBD2 for D (5 bases). Germline CDR1 DFQATT, CDR2 SNEGSKA (reference sequence). The CDR3 has 13 amino acids. Trimming took off 3 bases at V and 4 bases at J, with 12 bases between the two ends. The CDR3 region has the DNA TGCAGTGCTAGGGAGGCTAGAGGAGAGACCCAGTACTTC. Protein sequence: CSAREARGETQYF.

This clonotype was counted a few times. The chain combines TRBV20-1 with TRBJ2-5; D is perhaps TRBD1 (5 bases). V lost 5 bases to trimming and J lost 5 bases, with 18 bases between them. The CDR3 loop spans 14 amino acids. CDR1 is DFQATT and CDR2 is SNEGSKA in the germline V gene (reference sequence). The CDR3 region has the DNA TGCAGTGCTGGGTACAGGAGTCACGGGGAGACCCAGTACTTC. Translation gives CSAGYRSHGETQYF.

The gene calls are TRBV19 and TRBJ2-3; D is ambiguous. Germline V gene sequence: CDR1 LNHDA, CDR2 SQIVND (reference sequence). Trimming took 7 bases from V and 0 from J, leaving 5 bases between them. There are 12 residues in the CDR3. The CDR3 sequence is CASMSSTDTQYF. DNA for the CDR3: TGTGCCAGTATGTCTAGCACAGATACGCAGTATTTT.

In its sample, this clonotype was seen many times. The chain combines TRBV15 with TRBJ2-1; 9 nucleotides align to TRBD2. Germline trimming cut 0 bases from V and 9 bases from J; bases unmatched to any gene: 3. Germline V gives CDR1 LNHNV, CDR2 YYDKDF (reference sequence). This CDR3 has 14 residues. CDR3 DNA sequence: TGTGCCACCAGCAGAGATCTTAGCGGGGGTGAGCAGTTCTTC. Translating gives CATSRDLSGGEQFF. The variable domain in full, completed from reference TRBV15 and TRBJ2-1, reads DAMVIQNPRYQVTQFGKPVTLSCSQTLNHNVMYWYQQKSSQAPKLLFHYYDKDFNNEADTPDNFQSRRPNTSFCFLDIRSPGLGDTAMYLCATSRDLSGGEQFFGPGTRLTVL.

The sample holds a few counts of this clonotype. V gene TRBV28 combines with J gene TRBJ1-5, with 8 nucleotides matching TRBD1. CDR1 is MDHEN and CDR2 is SYDVKM in the germline V gene. J gave up 5 bases and V 4 bases, and 7 bases lay outside the gene matches. CDR3 length: 15 amino acids. The CDR3 here is CASSSWDRTDQPQHF. The CDR3 bases are TGTGCCAGCAGTTCATGGGACAGGACGGATCAGCCCCAGCATTTT.

The sample holds a few counts of this clonotype. V is TRBV7-6 and J is TRBJ1-5, with D perhaps matching TRBD1 (5 bases). Trimming pared 1 base from V and 4 bases from J, leaving 11 bases between. The CDR3 length is 15 residues. Germline values: CDR1 SGHVS, CDR2 FNYEAQ. The CDR3 region has the DNA TGTGCCAGCAGCTTAGGTCAGGGTTTGAATCAGCCCCAGCATTTT. The encoded protein is CASSLGQGLNQPQHF. Using reference TRBV7-6 and TRBJ1-5 for the parts outside the CDR3, the full variable domain is GAGVSQSPRYKVTKRGQDVALRCDPISGHVSLYWYRQALGQGPEFLTYFNYEAQQDKSGLPNDRFSAERPEGSISTLTIQRTEQRDSAMYRCASSLGQGLNQPQHFGDGTRLSIL.

For this clonotype: A much larger clonotype is one base distant, so this may be a read error. The chain recombines TRBV20-1 with TRBJ2-3; D uncertain. The germline V gene encodes CDR1 DFQATT and CDR2 SNEGSKA (reference sequence). This CDR3 has 16 amino acids. V lost 0 bases to trimming and J lost 0 bases, with 13 bases between them. CDR3 protein: CSARDLQGFSTDTQYF. In DNA, the CDR3 is TGCAGTGCTAGAGATTTGCAAGGGTTTAGCACAGATACGCAGTATTTT.

A few counts support this clonotype. Germline and junction disagree at one end, which may indicate a read error. The rearrangement uses TRBV7-7 and TRBJ2-5, with D hard to call. Germline CDR1 is SSHAT and CDR2 is FNYEAQ (reference sequence). The CDR3 has 15 residues. The CDR3 sequence is CASSLGRILEETQYF. The DNA of the CDR3 is TGTGCTAGCAGCTTAGGCAGGATTCTGGAGGAGACCCAGTACTTC.

This clonotype was seen at least ten times. The chain employs TRBV5-1 and TRBJ2-7; D gene uncertain. Per germline, CDR1 SGHRS and CDR2 YFSETQ. V was cut by 1 base and J by 2 bases, with 7 bases left in between. This CDR3 has 13 amino acids. In DNA, the CDR3 is TGCGCCAGCAGCTTGTATGGGCCCTACGAGCAGTACTTC. Amino acid sequence: CASSLYGPYEQYF. The full variable domain, with the rest looked up from reference TRBV5-1 and TRBJ2-7, is KAGVTQTPRYLIKTRGQQVTLSCSPISGHRSVSWYQQTPGQGLQFLFEYFSETQRNKGNFPGRFSGRQFSNSRSEMNVSTLELGDSALYLCASSLYGPYEQYFGPGTRLTVT.

Turning to this clonotype: This may come from a read error, since a much larger clone is one base off. The V call is TRBV4-1, the J call TRBJ1-5; D not resolved. The CDR3 has 16 residues. Germline V gene lookup returns CDR1 MGHRA and CDR2 YSYEKL. CDR3 DNA sequence: TGCGCCGGCAGCCAAGAACCCGATAGGGGCAATCAGCCCCAGCATTTT. Protein product: CAGSQEPDRGNQPQHF.

This clonotype was counted ten times or more. The chain links TRBV7-3 to TRBJ2-5; weak D call: TRBD2 (5 bases). Trimming shortened V by 1 base and J by 4 bases, and 10 bases separated the two germline ends. This CDR3 comprises 14 residues. Germline CDR1 reads SGHTA; CDR2 reads FQGTGA. The CDR3 region is CASSLMGSAETQYF. CDR3 DNA sequence: TGTGCCAGCAGCTTAATGGGTAGCGCAGAGACCCAGTACTTC.

V gene TRBV7-9 combines with J gene TRBJ1-1; no clear D. Germline V gene lookup returns CDR1 SEHNR and CDR2 FQNEAQ (reference sequence). V was pared by 4 bases and J by 0 bases, with 9 bases between. The CDR3 has 14 residues. In DNA form, the CDR3 reads TGTGCCAGCAGCTCGAAACTTATGAACACTGAAGCTTTCTTT. Translating it yields CASSSKLMNTEAFF.

V and J are TRBV20-1 and TRBJ2-1; 9 bases match TRBD2. The germline CDR1 and CDR2 sequences are DFQATT and SNEGSKA (reference sequence). Germline trimming cut 1 base from V and 0 bases from J; bases unmatched to any gene: 7. The CDR3 totals 17 residues. CDR3 in amino acids: CSARALAGLSSYNEQFF. CDR3 DNA sequence: TGCAGTGCTAGAGCCCTAGCGGGGTTGAGCTCCTACAATGAGCAGTTCTTC.

The sample holds many counts of this clonotype. The chain uses TRBV5-1 and TRBJ1-2, with TRBD1 as a possible D gene (6 bases). There are 15 residues in the CDR3. V lost 0 bases and J 3 bases, leaving 12 bases between the germline ends. Germline V gives CDR1 SGHRS, CDR2 YFSETQ. CDR3 DNA sequence: TGCGCCAGCAGCTTGGATCCGGGACAAGACTATGGCTACACCTTC. This translates into CASSLDPGQDYGYTF.

This clonotype occurred a few times. DNA for the CDR3: TGTGCCACCAGTGATCCGGGACAGACTGAAGCTTTCTTT. It encodes CATSDPGQTEAFF. The chain couples TRBV24-1 to TRBJ1-1; 7 bases map to TRBD1. V was pared by 3 bases and J by 5 bases, with 2 bases of the junction left unmatched. CDR1 is KGHDR and CDR2 is SFDVKD in the germline V gene. The CDR3 is made up of 13 amino acids.

This chain links TRBV18 with TRBJ1-2; TRBD1 might be the D (5 bases). Germline lookup yields CDR1 KGHSH and CDR2 LQKENI. The CDR3 consists of 14 residues. V was trimmed by 4 bases and J by 0 bases, leaving 9 bases between them. Here the CDR3 reads CASSRRGANYGYTF. In nucleotides, the CDR3 is TGTGCCAGCTCACGCCGGGGCGCTAACTATGGCTACACCTTC.

This clonotype showed up just a few times. The gene calls are TRBV5-1 and TRBJ2-1, with 9 bases matching TRBD2. The CDR3 covers 15 residues. Germline CDR1 reads SGHRS; CDR2 reads YFSETQ. V was pared by 0 bases and J by 7 bases, with 5 bases of the junction left unmatched. CDR3 nucleotides: TGCGCCAGCAGCTTGGTAGCGGGGGATAATAATGAGCAGTTCTTC. It yields the protein CASSLVAGDNNEQFF.